This TCR beta chain emerged from a study of blood T cell repertoires in COVID-19. Study at large: Researchers got acute and convalescent COVID-19 samples from the United States, Italy and Spain. The analysed material was cDNA or gDNA that came from T cells, B-cell-depleted T cells, or PBMCs.

CDR3 length equals 16 residues. From germline, CDR1 is SGHAT and CDR2 FQNNGV. V was shortened by 5 bases and J by 1 base, with 18 bases between the two germline ends. Assay: immunoSEQ multiplex PCR; the TCRdb copy retains only in-frame clones and omits some. Here the sample spans about 85,000 clones, roughly 87% being singletons. This clone was seen a single time. The rearrangement joins TRBV11-2 to TRBJ2-7; TRBD2 is a possible D gene (7 bases). The receptor comes from a man over 45 with acute or convalescent COVID-19. Sequencing input: peripheral blood. As DNA, the CDR3 is TGTGCCAGCAGCCCCGTGGGGGGGCGCACGTCCTACGAGCAGTACTTC. This codes for CASSPVGGRTSYEQYF.